A selection of T cell receptor beta chains follows, all from one sample in a study of T cell repertoires in cytomegalovirus infection. TCRdb itself ran the reads through MiXCR, one entry per CDR3 protein. This sample yields about 230,000 distinct CDR3 sequences, of which roughly 6.5% are seen a single time; about 6% belongs to the top ten. The sequenced sample consisted of PBMCs. The receptor source for this set is a human donor in good health (CMV status not recorded). Some clones in this sample may be carry-over from other donors' samples. CDR3s include the opening cysteine and the closing phenylalanine or tryptophan. D genes are given only for firm matches. Only some rows state a clone size, as once, few, many or a class for expanded clones.

D gene: TRBD1
V gene: TRBV4-2
clone size: few
J gene: TRBJ1-6
CDR3 DNA: TGTGCCAGCAGCCAAGAAGGGACAGCTTACCCCCTCCACTTT
CDR3 protein: CASSQEGTAYPLHF

D gene: -
V gene: TRBV6-5
clone size: many
J gene: TRBJ2-5
CDR3 DNA: TGTGCCAGCAGTTACGGGCCAGGGGAGACCCAGTACTTC
CDR3 protein: CASSYGPGETQYF

D gene: -
V gene: TRBV6-6
clone size: many
J gene: TRBJ2-7
CDR3 DNA: TGTGCCAGCAGTTACTCGGAGCACTACGAGCAGTACTTC
CDR3 protein: CASSYSEHYEQYF

D gene: TRBD1
V gene: TRBV28
clone size: many
J gene: TRBJ1-6
CDR3 DNA: TGTGCCAGCAGCCGGACAGGAATCGGGTCACCCCTCCACTTT
CDR3 protein: CASSRTGIGSPLHF

D gene: TRBD1
V gene: TRBV29-1
clone size: many
J gene: TRBJ1-3
CDR3 DNA: TGCAGCGTTGAGACCAGGGGGCCAGGAAACACCATATATTTT
CDR3 protein: CSVETRGPGNTIYF

D gene: TRBD1
V gene: TRBV6-5
clone size: many
J gene: TRBJ1-1
CDR3 DNA: TGTGCCAGCAGTTACGGAGGGACAGCGAACACTGAAGCTTTCTTT
CDR3 protein: CASSYGGTANTEAFF

D gene: -
V gene: TRBV30
clone size: many
J gene: TRBJ2-7
CDR3 DNA: TGTGCCTGGAGTGAGGGCCACGAGCAGTACTTC
CDR3 protein: CAWSEGHEQYF

D gene: TRBD1
V gene: TRBV7-9
clone size: many
J gene: TRBJ1-5
CDR3 DNA: TGTGCCAGCAGCCCGACAGGGTTTGGCTCCATAGCCAATCAGCCCCAGCATTTT
CDR3 protein: CASSPTGFGSIANQPQHF

D gene: -
V gene: TRBV6-2/TRBV6-3
clone size: -
J gene: TRBJ2-2
CDR3 DNA: TGTGCCAGCAGTGAGCGATACGGCACCGGGGAGCTGTTTTTT
CDR3 protein: CASSERYGTGELFF

D gene: TRBD1
V gene: TRBV29-1
clone size: many
J gene: TRBJ2-1
CDR3 DNA: TGCAGCGTTGGAGGACAGGGGAGGGAGGAGGGTCGCTATGAGCAGTTCTTC
CDR3 protein: CSVGGQGREEGRYEQFF

D gene: -
V gene: TRBV3-1
clone size: few
J gene: TRBJ1-2
CDR3 DNA: TGTGCCAGCAGCCAAGATGGGTTTCCGAATGGCTACACCTTC
CDR3 protein: CASSQDGFPNGYTF

D gene: -
V gene: TRBV2
clone size: many
J gene: TRBJ1-6
CDR3 DNA: TGTGCCAGCAGTGGGACGGCTAGCTCCTATAATTCACCCCTCCACTTT
CDR3 protein: CASSGTASSYNSPLHF

D gene: -
V gene: TRBV6-2/TRBV6-3
clone size: many
J gene: TRBJ1-1
CDR3 DNA: TGTGCCAGTTCACTACCGACAGTGAACACTGAAGCTTTCTTT
CDR3 protein: CASSLPTVNTEAFF

D gene: -
V gene: TRBV7-2
clone size: many
J gene: TRBJ1-3
CDR3 DNA: TGTGCCAGCAGCTATGGTAGCACCATATATTTT
CDR3 protein: CASSYGSTIYF

D gene: TRBD1
V gene: TRBV12-5
clone size: once
J gene: TRBJ1-2
CDR3 DNA: TGTGCTAGTGGTTTGTCGCTACCCGGGACAGGGTCTCCCGGCTACACCTTC
CDR3 protein: CASGLSLPGTGSPGYTF

D gene: TRBD2
V gene: TRBV7-2
clone size: many
J gene: TRBJ2-1
CDR3 DNA: TGTGCCAGCAGCTTAGCTAGCGGGGGAGGGAATGAGCAGTTCTTC
CDR3 protein: CASSLASGGGNEQFF

D gene: -
V gene: TRBV28
clone size: many
J gene: TRBJ2-5
CDR3 DNA: TGTGCCAGCTCTCTAACCCAGGGTGAAGAGACCCAGTACTTC
CDR3 protein: CASSLTQGEETQYF

D gene: TRBD2
V gene: TRBV2
clone size: many
J gene: TRBJ2-2
CDR3 DNA: TGTGCCAGCAGCGCATCGGGGGGGCAGGTCACCGGGGAGCTGTTTTTT
CDR3 protein: CASSASGGQVTGELFF

D gene: -
V gene: TRBV10-3
clone size: many
J gene: TRBJ1-3
CDR3 DNA: TGTGCCATCAGTGAGTCCGACGGTGGGGATACTGGAAACACCATATATTTT
CDR3 protein: CAISESDGGDTGNTIYF

D gene: -
V gene: TRBV9
clone size: many
J gene: TRBJ1-1
CDR3 DNA: TGTGCCAGCAGCGTAGTCAGCCAGAACACTGAAGCTTTCTTT
CDR3 protein: CASSVVSQNTEAFF

D gene: -
V gene: TRBV20-1
clone size: -
J gene: TRBJ2-7
CDR3 DNA: TGCAGTGCTAGAGATCGCGCGGGGACCTACGAGCAGTACTTC
CDR3 protein: CSARDRAGTYEQYF

D gene: TRBD2
V gene: TRBV20-1
clone size: many
J gene: TRBJ2-4
CDR3 DNA: TGCAGTGCCCTCCATGGGGGGGGCAAAAACATTCAGTACTTC
CDR3 protein: CSALHGGGKNIQYF

D gene: -
V gene: TRBV11-2
clone size: many
J gene: TRBJ2-4
CDR3 DNA: TGTGCCAGCAGCTCTACAGGGTTTTGGGTCATTCAGTACTTC
CDR3 protein: CASSSTGFWVIQYF

D gene: -
V gene: TRBV7-8
clone size: many
J gene: TRBJ2-1
CDR3 DNA: TGTGCCAGCAGCTCAACTAGCTCCCACTACAATGAGCAGTTCTTC
CDR3 protein: CASSSTSSHYNEQFF

D gene: -
V gene: TRBV14
clone size: many
J gene: TRBJ1-6
CDR3 DNA: TGTGCCAGCAGCCAAGATCGGCCGGGGGAGAGGAATTCACCCCTCCACTTT
CDR3 protein: CASSQDRPGERNSPLHF

D gene: -
V gene: TRBV6-2/TRBV6-3
clone size: many
J gene: TRBJ1-1
CDR3 DNA: TGTGCCAGCAGCTGGGATCGGTTTTTAGGCACTGAAGCTTTCTTT
CDR3 protein: CASSWDRFLGTEAFF

D gene: -
V gene: TRBV11-1
clone size: many
J gene: TRBJ1-1
CDR3 DNA: TGTGCCAGCAGCTTACAGCTGGGGACTGAAGCTTTCTTT
CDR3 protein: CASSLQLGTEAFF

D gene: -
V gene: TRBV14
clone size: many
J gene: TRBJ1-2
CDR3 DNA: TGTGCCAGCAGCCAAGATAGCGACTTGCGTTCGACAGAAGAGAATGGCTACACCTTC
CDR3 protein: CASSQDSDLRSTEENGYTF

D gene: -
V gene: TRBV14
clone size: many
J gene: TRBJ1-6
CDR3 DNA: TGTGCCAGCAGCCAAGCGGTCGAAAGGGGAAGCAGAAGTCCACCCCTCCACTTT
CDR3 protein: CASSQAVERGSRSPPLHF

D gene: -
V gene: TRBV29-1
clone size: few
J gene: TRBJ2-3
CDR3 DNA: TGCAGCGTTGAAGTCACAGATACGCAGTATTTT
CDR3 protein: CSVEVTDTQYF

D gene: TRBD2
V gene: TRBV6-2/TRBV6-3
clone size: -
J gene: TRBJ2-5
CDR3 DNA: TGTGCCAGCAGGAGACTAGCGGGGGGGCGGGAGACCCAGTACTTC
CDR3 protein: CASRRLAGGRETQYF

D gene: -
V gene: TRBV29-1
clone size: -
J gene: TRBJ2-7
CDR3 DNA: TGCAGCGTTGGGCTCACGGCCCACGAGCAGTACTTC
CDR3 protein: CSVGLTAHEQYF

D gene: -
V gene: TRBV6-2/TRBV6-3
clone size: many
J gene: TRBJ1-1
CDR3 DNA: TGTGCCAGCACCCGGGCTGTGACGACGGTACTTGAAGCTTTCTTT
CDR3 protein: CASTRAVTTVLEAFF

D gene: TRBD1
V gene: TRBV25-1
clone size: many
J gene: TRBJ1-1
CDR3 DNA: TGTGCCAGCAGCTCACGGACAGGGACTGAAGCTTTCTTT
CDR3 protein: CASSSRTGTEAFF

D gene: -
V gene: TRBV27
clone size: many
J gene: TRBJ1-5
CDR3 DNA: TGTGCCAGCAGTTTAAGGCCCGATAGCAATCAGCCCCAGCATTTT
CDR3 protein: CASSLRPDSNQPQHF

D gene: -
V gene: TRBV12-3/TRBV12-4
clone size: many
J gene: TRBJ1-1
CDR3 DNA: TGTGCCAGCAGTTTAGCGGGCATTTCCCCCCCTGAAGCTTTCTTT
CDR3 protein: CASSLAGISPPEAFF

D gene: -
V gene: TRBV5-5
clone size: many
J gene: TRBJ2-5
CDR3 DNA: TGTGCCAGCAGCTTGGTCCCGACGCTCCAAGAGACCCAGTACTTC
CDR3 protein: CASSLVPTLQETQYF

D gene: TRBD2
V gene: TRBV20-1
clone size: few
J gene: TRBJ2-5
CDR3 DNA: TGCAGTGCTACTAGCGGGGGGATCACCCCACGTGGAGAGACCCAGTACTTC
CDR3 protein: CSATSGGITPRGETQYF

D gene: TRBD1
V gene: TRBV7-8
clone size: many
J gene: TRBJ2-7
CDR3 DNA: TGTGCCAGCAGCCCAAGACAGGGGGAGCAGTACTTC
CDR3 protein: CASSPRQGEQYF

D gene: -
V gene: TRBV4-1
clone size: many
J gene: TRBJ1-1
CDR3 DNA: TGCGCCAGCAGCCCGCCCTTTAACACTGAAGCTTTCTTT
CDR3 protein: CASSPPFNTEAFF

D gene: -
V gene: TRBV12-3/TRBV12-4
clone size: many
J gene: TRBJ2-7
CDR3 DNA: TGTGCCAGCAGTTTTGGCAGCAGCTCCTACGAGCAGTACTTC
CDR3 protein: CASSFGSSSYEQYF

D gene: -
V gene: TRBV6-2/TRBV6-3
clone size: many
J gene: TRBJ2-5
CDR3 DNA: TGTGCCAGCCTCGGCGGACGGTTCCAGGGGGGAGAGACCCAGTACTTC
CDR3 protein: CASLGGRFQGGETQYF

D gene: -
V gene: TRBV19
clone size: many
J gene: TRBJ1-1
CDR3 DNA: TGTGCCAGTAGTGTACGACATCTGAACACTGAAGCTTTCTTT
CDR3 protein: CASSVRHLNTEAFF

D gene: -
V gene: TRBV20-1
clone size: many
J gene: TRBJ2-3
CDR3 DNA: TGCAGTCGGGAGAGCACAGATACGCAGTATTTT
CDR3 protein: CSRESTDTQYF

D gene: -
V gene: TRBV2
clone size: once
J gene: TRBJ1-4
CDR3 DNA: TGTGCCAGCAGGGGGGTGGAAGAAAAACTGTTTTTT
CDR3 protein: CASRGVEEKLFF

D gene: TRBD2
V gene: TRBV20-1
clone size: many
J gene: TRBJ2-7
CDR3 DNA: TGCAGTGCTAGAGAAGCGGGGGGCTACGAGCAGTACTTC
CDR3 protein: CSAREAGGYEQYF

D gene: -
V gene: TRBV29-1
clone size: -
J gene: TRBJ2-7
CDR3 DNA: TGCAGCGGGGGGGAAGGCTACGAGCAGTACTTC
CDR3 protein: CSGGEGYEQYF

D gene: TRBD1
V gene: TRBV3-1
clone size: few
J gene: TRBJ2-5
CDR3 DNA: TGTGCCAGCAGCCTAACGACAGGGAGAAGGGCCCAGTACTTC
CDR3 protein: CASSLTTGRRAQYF

D gene: TRBD1
V gene: TRBV29-1
clone size: many
J gene: TRBJ2-7
CDR3 DNA: TGCAGCGTTGGGGGGACAGTCGGAGAGTACGAGCAGTACTTC
CDR3 protein: CSVGGTVGEYEQYF

D gene: TRBD2
V gene: TRBV5-1
clone size: few
J gene: TRBJ2-1
CDR3 DNA: TGCGCCAGCAGCTTAGCCGGGGGAGGGTACGATGAGCAGTTCTTC
CDR3 protein: CASSLAGGGYDEQFF

D gene: -
V gene: TRBV2
clone size: many
J gene: TRBJ1-4
CDR3 DNA: TGTGCCAGCAGGTCAAGCCAAACTAATGAAAAACTGTTTTTT
CDR3 protein: CASRSSQTNEKLFF